The next 32 T cell receptor beta chains were all read from a single sample in a study of OX40 agonist ivuxolimab in advanced cancers. Some clones are missing from TCRdb's copy, which holds only in-frame ones; the method was immunoSEQ multiplex PCR. Of around 55,000 clones listed, 77% are singletons. The sample in question was CD4+ or CD8+ T cells sorted from blood, obtained in a trial of the OX40 agonist ivuxolimab. The receptor source for this set is an adult with an advanced solid tumor such as melanoma, head and neck, liver or kidney cancer.

This clone was counted once. This rearrangement joins TRBV30 to TRBJ2-4; D remains ambiguous. The length of the CDR3 is 13 residues. Germline lookup yields CDR1 GTSNPN and CDR2 SVGIG (reference sequence). V lost 6 bases and J 6 bases, leaving 15 bases between the germline ends. CDR3 sequence (DNA): TGTGCCTGTTTTTATGGCCGTGGAAACATTCAGTACTTC. Encoded protein: CACFYGRGNIQYF.

V usage is TRBV5-1 and J usage is TRBJ2-5; D unclear. The CDR3 is made up of 14 amino acids. Trimming cost V 4 bases and J 2 bases, with 12 bases left between them. The V gene's germline CDR1 is SGHRS and CDR2 YFSETQ. CDR3 sequence (DNA): TGCGCCAGCAGCCCCGGCAGAGAACAAGAGACCCAGTACTTC. The encoded protein is CASSPGREQETQYF. The variable domain in full, with the rest retrieved from reference TRBV5-1 and TRBJ2-5, is KAGVTQTPRYLIKTRGQQVTLSCSPISGHRSVSWYQQTPGQGLQFLFEYFSETQRNKGNFPGRFSGRQFSNSRSEMNVSTLELGDSALYLCASSPGREQETQYFGPGTRLLVL.

CDR3 sequence: CASSSGLYNEQFF. The CDR3 DNA is TGCGCCAGCTCTAGCGGGCTCTACAATGAGCAGTTCTTC. This chain uses TRBV4-1 with TRBJ2-1; 8 bases map to TRBD2. V lost 8 bases to trimming and J lost 3 bases; unmatched junction nucleotides: 3. Germline loops: CDR1 MGHRA, CDR2 YSYEKL. CDR3 length: 13 amino acids.

The CDR3 coding sequence is TGTGCCAGCAGCACAGAGACCCAGTACTTC. Translation gives CASSTETQYF. The chain employs TRBV7-9 and TRBJ2-5; D remains ambiguous. CDR1 is SEHNR and CDR2 is FQNEAQ in the germline V gene (reference sequence). V was trimmed by 5 bases and J by 4 bases, leaving 2 bases between them. This CDR3 comprises 10 residues.

This clone was seen only once. This chain links TRBV7-2 with TRBJ1-5; D not certain. V lost 0 bases and J 3 bases, leaving 9 bases between the germline ends. This CDR3 is 15 amino acids long. Looked up from germline, CDR1 is SGHTA and CDR2 is FQGNSA. CDR3 residues: CASSLALGDNQPQHF. Written as DNA, the CDR3 is TGTGCCAGCAGCTTAGCGCTTGGTGACAATCAGCCCCAGCATTTT.

V usage is TRBV9 and J usage is TRBJ2-1; 12 bases align to TRBD2. Germline V CDR1 and CDR2: SGDLS, YYNGEE. The CDR3 runs to 20 residues. The V and J ends lost 4 bases and 2 bases, in that order; junction bases with no gene match: 16. DNA of the CDR3: TGTGCCAGCAGCAGCCCAACTAGCGGGAGGTCGGCTTTCCCCTACAATGAGCAGTTCTTC. This encodes CASSSPTSGRSAFPYNEQFF.

The chain carries TRBV7-3 and TRBJ2-1, with D perhaps TRBD1 or TRBD2 (5 bases each). Trimming stripped 0 bases from V and 8 bases from J, with 17 bases between. Germline values: CDR1 SGHTA, CDR2 FQGTGA. CDR3 size: 16 residues. The CDR3, as DNA: TGTGCCAGCAGCTTAACAGGCTTGGGGCAGGGAGATGAGCAGTTCTTC. Protein: CASSLTGLGQGDEQFF.

This chain links TRBV28 with TRBJ2-5; D perhaps matches TRBD1 (5 bases). The CDR3 consists of 11 residues. V was pared by 3 bases and J by 7 bases, with 6 bases between. The germline V gene has CDR1 MDHEN and CDR2 SYDVKM. The CDR3 region is CASSFRGTQYF. In nucleotides, the CDR3 is TGTGCCAGCAGTTTTAGGGGGACCCAGTACTTC.

The chain employs TRBV28 and TRBJ2-3, with TRBD2 identical over 11 bases. The J segment lost 6 bases and the V segment lost 3 bases, leaving 8 bases of the junction unmatched. The V gene's germline CDR1 is MDHEN and CDR2 SYDVKM. The CDR3 is 16 amino acids. CDR3 in DNA: TGTGCCAGCAGTTTCTTTAGCGGGAGGGAGGGGGATACGCAGTATTTT. Amino acids: CASSFFSGREGDTQYF.

The CDR3: CASSYARSNTGELFF. Written as DNA, the CDR3 is TGTGCCAGCAGTTACGCACGGTCGAACACCGGGGAGCTGTTTTTT. V is TRBV6-6 and J is TRBJ2-2; D unresolved. Trimming took off 2 bases at V and 0 bases at J, with 7 bases between the two ends. The germline V gene encodes CDR1 MNHNY and CDR2 SVGAGI (reference sequence). The CDR3 runs to 15 residues.

This clone was observed a single time. The chain carries TRBV19 and TRBJ2-4, with D unresolved. Per the germline V gene, CDR1 is LNHDA and CDR2 is SQIVND (reference sequence). The CDR3 runs 14 residues. V shed 6 bases and J shed 0 bases, with 9 bases lying between them. The CDR3 nucleotides are TGTGCCAGTAGCCCCAAGGGAGCCAAAAACATTCAGTACTTC. Its protein is CASSPKGAKNIQYF.

The chain carries TRBV30 and TRBJ2-1, with D uncertain. Germline loops: CDR1 GTSNPN, CDR2 SVGIG (reference sequence). V dropped 5 bases and J dropped 15 bases, with 11 bases sitting between them. The CDR3 sequence is 9 residues long. The CDR3 DNA is TGTGCCTGGGGACCCAGGCGGTTCTTC. This translates into CAWGPRRFF.

This clone was found once. The chain carries TRBV7-9 and TRBJ1-6; 10 nucleotides agree with TRBD1. Per germline, CDR1 SEHNR and CDR2 FQNEAQ (reference sequence). The J segment lost 10 bases and the V segment lost 5 bases, leaving 5 bases of the junction unmatched. This CDR3 contains 14 residues. The CDR3 spells CASSPGQGGSPLHF. The CDR3 region has the DNA TGTGCCAGCAGCCCAGGACAGGGGGGCTCACCCCTCCACTTT.

The rearrangement links TRBV19 to TRBJ2-5, with D hard to call. The J call may be in error: the DNA end matches TRBJ2-7 better. This CDR3 has 14 residues. Germline CDR1 is LNHDA and CDR2 is SQIVND (reference sequence). The DNA of the CDR3 is TGTGCCAGTAGTATCGGCACAGAGTACCACGAGCAGTACTTC. This codes for CASSIGTEYHEQYF.

The rearrangement uses TRBV27 and TRBJ2-1; 11 positions agree with TRBD2. This CDR3 spans 16 amino acids. Unmatched junction bases numbered 6, after V lost 5 bases and J lost 3 bases. Germline V gene sequence: CDR1 MNHEY, CDR2 SMNVEV (reference sequence). The CDR3 nucleotides read TGTGCCAGCAGTCCATCTAGCGGGAGGATCTACAATGAGCAGTTCTTC. Residues: CASSPSSGRIYNEQFF.

The chain carries TRBV19 and TRBJ2-3; possible D gene TRBD1, 6 bases. Trimming pared 5 bases from V and 1 base from J, leaving 16 bases between. Germline lookup yields CDR1 LNHDA and CDR2 SQIVND (reference sequence). CDR3 length: 16 amino acids. CDR3 in amino acids: CASSPGQFRGTDTQYF. CDR3 bases: TGTGCCAGTAGTCCTGGACAGTTCAGAGGCACAGATACGCAGTATTTT.

The table lists this clone with a few counts. CDR3 bases: TGCGCCAGCAGCTACCTTATAGGACTAGCGGGAGAAAGAAATGAGCAGTTCTTC. Residues: CASSYLIGLAGERNEQFF. The chain combines TRBV5-1 with TRBJ2-1; 13 positions match TRBD2. Trimming took 3 bases from V and 7 from J; bases not matched to a gene: 13. CDR3 length equals 18 residues. CDR1 and CDR2 (germline): SGHRS, YFSETQ.

This chain uses TRBV30 with TRBJ2-3; D gene ambiguous. The CDR3 consists of 14 residues. The V end was cut by 2 bases, the J end by 3 bases, with 12 bases between. Germline V gives CDR1 GTSNPN, CDR2 SVGIG (reference sequence). This CDR3 reads CAWSRWEKTDTQYF. CDR3 nucleotide sequence: TGTGCCTGGAGTCGATGGGAAAAGACAGATACGCAGTATTTT.

The genes are TRBV6-6 and TRBJ1-1; D is possibly TRBD1 (5 bases). V lost 2 bases, J lost 8 bases, and 9 bases lay in between. CDR1 MNHNY and CDR2 SVGAGI come from the germline V gene (reference sequence). This CDR3 is 12 amino acids long. CDR3 protein: CASSYRAGEAFF. The CDR3 nucleotides are TGTGCCAGCAGTTACCGGGCAGGGGAAGCTTTCTTT.

The chain couples TRBV28 to TRBJ1-3; 11 bases agree with TRBD1. The CDR3 is 19 amino acids. Germline V gives CDR1 MDHEN, CDR2 SYDVKM. Trimming removed 1 base from V and 2 bases from J; junction bases left unmatched: 10. CDR3 DNA: TGTGCCAGCAGTTTATTAGTTGGGACAGGGGGACGCACTGGAAACACCATATATTTT. It is translated as CASSLLVGTGGRTGNTIYF.

The chain uses TRBV6-6 and TRBJ1-1; tentatively, D is TRBD1 (5 bases). The germline V gene encodes CDR1 MNHNY and CDR2 SVGAGI (reference sequence). The germline V and J ends were trimmed by 3 bases and 0 bases, with 8 bases remaining between them. The CDR3 is made up of 14 amino acids. Written as DNA, the CDR3 is TGTGCCAGCAGTTATCAGGGCATGAACACTGAAGCTTTCTTT. Protein sequence: CASSYQGMNTEAFF.

This chain links TRBV6-6 with TRBJ1-1, with 9 bases that match TRBD1. The CDR3 covers 12 residues. Per the germline V gene, CDR1 is MNHNY and CDR2 is SVGAGI (reference sequence). Trimming removed 2 bases from V and 8 bases from J; junction bases left unmatched: 0. The CDR3 DNA reads TGTGCCAGCAGTTACGGGACAGGGGAAGCTTTCTTT. This encodes CASSYGTGEAFF.

The chain joins TRBV7-2 to TRBJ1-5, with D perhaps matching TRBD1 (6 bases). This CDR3 has 14 residues. Trimming left V 5 bases short and J 5 bases short, with 13 bases between. CDR1 and CDR2 (germline): SGHTA, FQGNSA. In DNA, the CDR3 is TGTGCCAGCAGCCTGGGGGGGGCGGATCAGCCCCAGCATTTT. Protein: CASSLGGADQPQHF.

This clone came up once. This chain links TRBV2 with TRBJ1-1; D call uncertain. This CDR3 contains 12 residues. Germline V CDR1 and CDR2: SNHLY, FYNNEI. The V and J ends lost 7 bases and 1 base respectively, with 7 bases between them. CDR3 loop: CASTGRNTEAFF. The CDR3 coding sequence is TGTGCCAGCACAGGCAGGAACACTGAAGCTTTCTTT.

The chain employs TRBV5-8 and TRBJ2-5; D remains unclear. This CDR3 region has 11 residues. Germline CDR1 is SGHTS and CDR2 is YDEGEE. V was clipped by 4 bases and J by 4 bases, with 5 bases between them. The CDR3 here is CASSPGETQYF. DNA of the CDR3: TGTGCCAGCAGCCCGGGAGAGACCCAGTACTTC.

The chain joins TRBV28 to TRBJ2-7; no clear D. The ends were cut back, 6 bases at V and 2 bases at J, with 14 bases in the middle. In germline, CDR1 is MDHEN, CDR2 SYDVKM. This CDR3 contains 14 residues. The CDR3 reads CASSLVTGPYEQYF. The CDR3 DNA reads TGTGCCAGCAGCCTGGTGACTGGACCCTACGAGCAGTACTTC.

This clone was detected once. The V gene is TRBV10-3, the J gene TRBJ2-3; TRBD2 aligns across 9 bases. The CDR3 spans 14 residues. Germline CDR1 is ENHRY and CDR2 is SYGVKD. V dropped 5 bases and J dropped 3; count of bases not matched to a gene: 3. The CDR3 nucleotides are TGTGCCATCAGTCTTCTAGCGGGGACAGATACGCAGTATTTT. Its protein product is CAISLLAGTDTQYF.

The chain joins TRBV7-9 to TRBJ2-1; D ambiguous. Germline V lookup: CDR1 SEHNR, CDR2 FQNEAQ (reference sequence). CDR3 length equals 12 residues. V was trimmed by 2 bases and J by 9 bases, leaving 8 bases between them. CDR3: CASSLTGVEQFF. CDR3 sequence (DNA): TGTGCCAGCAGCTTAACTGGGGTTGAGCAGTTCTTC. Full variable domain (outside the CDR3, taken from reference TRBV7-9 and TRBJ2-1): DTGVSQNPRHKITKRGQNVTFRCDPISEHNRLYWYRQTLGQGPEFLTYFQNEAQLEKSRLLSDRFSAERPKGSFSTLEIQRTEQGDSAMYLCASSLTGVEQFFGPGTRLTVL.

In this sample, this clone turned up a few times. The junction departs from the called germline gene at one end, perhaps through a read error. The chain has TRBV7-2 and TRBJ1-3; the D is unclear. The CDR3 extends over 8 amino acids. Germline loops: CDR1 SGHTA, CDR2 FQGNSA. The CDR3, as DNA: TGTGCCAGCAGCCCCGGGAATTTT. As protein: CASSPGNF.

This sequence joins TRBV5-1 and TRBJ1-2; 7 nucleotides agree with TRBD1. The germline CDR1 and CDR2 sequences are SGHRS and YFSETQ. Unmatched junction bases numbered 3, after V lost 4 bases and J lost 0 bases. The CDR3 spans 14 residues. Written as DNA, the CDR3 is TGCGCCAGCAGCACCGGGACAGCTAACTATGGCTACACCTTC. Its translation: CASSTGTANYGYTF.

The chain carries TRBV29-1 and TRBJ2-7, with TRBD2 matching 7 bases. Germline V gene lookup returns CDR1 SQVTM and CDR2 ANQGSEA. This CDR3 region has 14 residues. Unmatched junction bases numbered 9, after V lost 5 bases and J lost 2 bases. CDR3 in amino acids: CSVPGTAGAYEQYF. The CDR3 DNA is TGCAGCGTTCCGGGGACGGCGGGAGCCTACGAGCAGTACTTC.

This clone appeared once. The V and J genes are TRBV5-4 and TRBJ2-5; 8 positions match TRBD1. The junction had 8 bases not matched to a gene; V was cut back by 4 bases and J by 9 bases. This CDR3 region has 13 residues. Germline assignment: CDR1 SGHNT and CDR2 YYREEE (reference sequence). The CDR3 loop reads CASSEDRERAQYF. As DNA, the CDR3 is TGTGCCAGCAGCGAGGACAGGGAACGGGCCCAGTACTTC.